This T cell receptor beta chain was retrieved from a study of T cell repertoires in cytomegalovirus infection. The wider study: An indication of both CMV infection and matching HLA type came from public TCR beta signatures.

TCRdb itself ran the reads through MiXCR, one entry per CDR3 protein. The repertoire holds some 900,000 distinct CDR3 sequences, less than 35% seen once, with roughly 12% in the top ten. With 3 bases removed from V and 6 bases from J, the gap between germline ends came to 12 bases. The CDR3 covers 13 residues. The germline V gene encodes CDR1 LNHDA and CDR2 SQIVND (reference sequence). About this clonotype itself: Its matching antigen is unknown.

Points from the study as a whole: Dominant in the ex vivo response were TCR beta clonotypes restricted by HLA-C and specific for CMV.

The chain couples TRBV19 to TRBJ2-7; D gene uncertain. Sequenced material: cultured CD8+ T cells from PBMCs, taken from culture after CMV antigen stimulation. The clonotype was recovered from a human donor in good health (CMV status not recorded). Some clones in this sample may be carry-over from other donors' samples. DNA for the CDR3: TGTGCCAGTAGTATCAGCTGGTCGCGCGAGCAGTACTTC. Translation: CASSISWSREQYF.